This T cell receptor (beta chain) appears in the sequencing data of a study of identical twins. This CDR3 has 14 residues. Trimming removed 4 bases from V and 3 bases from J, with 11 bases in between. CDR1 SGHTA and CDR2 FQGNSA come from the germline V gene. TCRdb passed the 5' RACE reads through MiXCR, listing each CDR3 protein once. The sample lists approximately 700,000 distinct CDR3 sequences, roughly 6% occurring once. Points from the study as a whole: Modeled out-of-frame TCR alpha sharing in monozygotic twins fell below observed levels. The study reached conclusions through statistical analysis that was cross-sectional, not following the same donors.

This clonotype was counted at least ten times. Antigen unknown. Sequencing was carried out using naive T cells sorted from blood. The chain couples TRBV7-2 to TRBJ2-3; TRBD1 might be the D (5 bases). The clonotype was recovered from a man between 18 and 35 years old in good health. CDR3 nucleotide sequence: TGTGCCAGCAGCTGGAGCACAGGAACAGATACGCAGTATTTT. It is translated as CASSWSTGTDTQYF.